This TCR beta chain comes out of a study of identifying expanded T cells in peripheral blood. Healthy donors had no documented immune events, such as infections, while sampled. The repertoire was sequenced with immunoSEQ multiplex PCR; TCRdb's copy has only in-frame clones and lacks some. Seen here are under 130,000 clones, around 88% observed once, and the top ten hold roughly 17%. This clone was observed a few times. The ends were cut back, 2 bases at V and 8 bases at J, with 10 bases in the middle. The CDR3 runs 12 residues. CDR1 is SGHTA, CDR2 FQGNSA, per germline. The TCR comes from a person between 18 and 69 years old in good health. The sequenced sample was blood. The chain employs TRBV7-2 and TRBJ2-7; D gene ambiguous. CDR3 in DNA: TGTGCCAGCAGCTTAAACGGAGCAAAGCAGTACTTC. This encodes CASSLNGAKQYF.